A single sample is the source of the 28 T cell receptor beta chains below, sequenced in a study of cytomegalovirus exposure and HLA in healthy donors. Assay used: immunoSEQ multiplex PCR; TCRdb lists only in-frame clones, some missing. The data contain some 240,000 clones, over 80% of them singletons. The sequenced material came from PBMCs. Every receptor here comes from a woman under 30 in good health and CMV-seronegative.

The CDR3 DNA sequence: TGTGCCAGCACCTCCGGGCCCTCCGGGACCACAGATACGCAGTATTTT. Translated, it gives CASTSGPSGTTDTQYF. The chain recombines TRBV11-2 with TRBJ2-3, with D perhaps being TRBD1 or TRBD2 (5 bases each). The V gene's germline CDR1 is SGHAT and CDR2 FQNNGV. V shed 7 bases and J shed 2 bases, with 19 bases lying between them. This CDR3 has 16 residues.

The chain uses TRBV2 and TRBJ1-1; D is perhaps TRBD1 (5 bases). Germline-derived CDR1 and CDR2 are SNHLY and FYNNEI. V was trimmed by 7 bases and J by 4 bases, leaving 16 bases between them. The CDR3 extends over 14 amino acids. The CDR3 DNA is TGTGCCAGCACCGAAGAAGGGGTAGCCACTGAAGCTTTCTTT. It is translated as CASTEEGVATEAFF.

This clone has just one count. The CDR3 protein is CASSFGGTSSYNEQFF. CDR3 coding DNA: TGTGCCAGCAGCTTCGGCGGGACAAGCTCCTACAATGAGCAGTTCTTC. The rearrangement links TRBV7-2 to TRBJ2-1, with D possibly called TRBD1 or TRBD2 (6 bases each). V was trimmed by 3 bases and J by 0 bases, leaving 12 bases between them. Germline lookup yields CDR1 SGHTA and CDR2 FQGNSA. The CDR3 length is 16 residues.

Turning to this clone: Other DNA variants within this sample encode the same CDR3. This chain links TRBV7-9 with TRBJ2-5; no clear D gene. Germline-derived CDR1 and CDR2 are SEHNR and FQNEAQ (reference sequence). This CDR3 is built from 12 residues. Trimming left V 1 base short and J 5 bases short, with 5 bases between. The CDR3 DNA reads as TGTGCCAGCAGCTTAGATTCCGAGACCCAGTACTTC. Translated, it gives CASSLDSETQYF.

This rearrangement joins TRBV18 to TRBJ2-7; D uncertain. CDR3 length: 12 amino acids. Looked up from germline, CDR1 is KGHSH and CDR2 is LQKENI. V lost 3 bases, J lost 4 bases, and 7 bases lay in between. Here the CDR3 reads CASSPDRYEQYF. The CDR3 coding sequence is TGTGCCAGCTCACCGGATAGATACGAGCAGTACTTC.

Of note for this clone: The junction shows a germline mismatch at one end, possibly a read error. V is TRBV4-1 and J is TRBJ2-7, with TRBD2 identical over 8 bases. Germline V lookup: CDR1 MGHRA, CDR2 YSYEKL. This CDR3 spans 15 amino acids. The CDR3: CASTQSGGGGSEQYF. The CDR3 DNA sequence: TGCGCCAGCACCCAAAGCGGGGGAGGAGGGAGCGAGCAGTACTTC.

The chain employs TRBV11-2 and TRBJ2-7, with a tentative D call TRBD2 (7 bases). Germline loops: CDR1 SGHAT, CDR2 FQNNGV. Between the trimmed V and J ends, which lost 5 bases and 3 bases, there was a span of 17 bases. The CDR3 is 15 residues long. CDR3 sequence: CASSPSRAGHYEQYF. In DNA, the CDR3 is TGTGCCAGCAGCCCCAGCCGAGCGGGACACTACGAGCAGTACTTC.

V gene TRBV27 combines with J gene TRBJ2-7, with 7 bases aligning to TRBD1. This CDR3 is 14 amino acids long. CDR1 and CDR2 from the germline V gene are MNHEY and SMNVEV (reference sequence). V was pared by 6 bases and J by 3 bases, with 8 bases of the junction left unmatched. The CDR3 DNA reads TGTGCCAGCAGGCCCCGGACAGGCTTCTACGAGCAGTACTTC. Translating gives CASRPRTGFYEQYF.

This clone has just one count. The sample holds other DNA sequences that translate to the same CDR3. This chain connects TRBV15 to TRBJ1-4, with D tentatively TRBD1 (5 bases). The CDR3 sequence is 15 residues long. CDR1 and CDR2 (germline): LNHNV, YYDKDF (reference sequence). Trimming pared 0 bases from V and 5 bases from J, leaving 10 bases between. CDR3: CATSRDGTPNEKLFF. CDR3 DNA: TGTGCCACCAGCAGAGACGGGACTCCCAATGAAAAACTGTTTTTT.

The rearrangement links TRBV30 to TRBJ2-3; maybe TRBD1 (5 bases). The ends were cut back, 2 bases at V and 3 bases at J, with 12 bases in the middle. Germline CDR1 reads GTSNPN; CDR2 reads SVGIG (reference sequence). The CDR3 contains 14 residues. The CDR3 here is CAWSIDRVTDTQYF. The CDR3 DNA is TGTGCCTGGAGTATCGACAGAGTTACAGATACGCAGTATTTT. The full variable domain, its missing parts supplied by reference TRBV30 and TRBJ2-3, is SQTIHQWPATLVQPVGSPLSLECTVEGTSNPNLYWYRQAAGRGLQLLFYSVGIGQISSEVPQNLSASRPQDRQFILSSKKLLLSDSGFYLCAWSIDRVTDTQYFGPGTRLTVL.

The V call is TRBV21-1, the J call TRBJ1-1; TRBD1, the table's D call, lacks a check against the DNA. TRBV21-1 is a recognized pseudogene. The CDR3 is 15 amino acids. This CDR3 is CASSKRGHTNTEAFF. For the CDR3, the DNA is TGTGCCAGCAGCAAAAGGGGACATACGAACACTGAAGCTTTCTTT.

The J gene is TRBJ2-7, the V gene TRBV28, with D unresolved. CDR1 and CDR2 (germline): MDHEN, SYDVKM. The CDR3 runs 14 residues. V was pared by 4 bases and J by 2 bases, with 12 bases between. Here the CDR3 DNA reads TGTGCCAGCAGTTACCTCAGTGGAACCTACGAGCAGTACTTC. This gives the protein CASSYLSGTYEQYF.

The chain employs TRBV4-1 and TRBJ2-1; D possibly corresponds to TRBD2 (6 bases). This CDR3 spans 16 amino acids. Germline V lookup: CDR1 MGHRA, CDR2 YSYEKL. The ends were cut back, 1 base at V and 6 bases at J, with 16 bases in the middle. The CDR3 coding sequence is TGCGCCAGCAGCCAAGCGTCGGGACTTGCCTTCAATGAGCAGTTCTTC. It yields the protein CASSQASGLAFNEQFF.

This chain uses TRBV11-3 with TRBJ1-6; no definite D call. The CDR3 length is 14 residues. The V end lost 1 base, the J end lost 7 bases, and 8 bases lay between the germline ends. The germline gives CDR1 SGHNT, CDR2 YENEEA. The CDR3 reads CASSLGLRNSPLHF. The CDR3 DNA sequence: TGTGCCAGCAGCTTAGGGTTGAGGAATTCACCCCTCCACTTT.

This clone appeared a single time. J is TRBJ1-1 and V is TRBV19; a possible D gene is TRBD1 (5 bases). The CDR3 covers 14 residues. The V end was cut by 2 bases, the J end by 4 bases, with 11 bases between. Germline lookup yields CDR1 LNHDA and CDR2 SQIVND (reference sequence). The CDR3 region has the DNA TGTGCCAGTAGTATACAGGGTATGGTCACTGAAGCTTTCTTT. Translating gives CASSIQGMVTEAFF.

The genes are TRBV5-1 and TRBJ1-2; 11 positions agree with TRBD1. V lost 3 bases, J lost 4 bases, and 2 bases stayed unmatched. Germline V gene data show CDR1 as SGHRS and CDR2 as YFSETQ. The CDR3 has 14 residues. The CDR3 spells CASSSGTGGYGYTF. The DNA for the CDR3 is TGCGCCAGCAGCTCTGGGACAGGGGGCTATGGCTACACCTTC. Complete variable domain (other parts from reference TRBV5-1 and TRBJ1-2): KAGVTQTPRYLIKTRGQQVTLSCSPISGHRSVSWYQQTPGQGLQFLFEYFSETQRNKGNFPGRFSGRQFSNSRSEMNVSTLELGDSALYLCASSSGTGGYGYTFGSGTRLTVV.

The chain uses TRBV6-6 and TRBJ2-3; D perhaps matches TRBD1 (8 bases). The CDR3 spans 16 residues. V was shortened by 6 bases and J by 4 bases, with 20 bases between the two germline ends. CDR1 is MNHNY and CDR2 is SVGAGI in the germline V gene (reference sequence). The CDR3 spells CASRRTGRVGSDTQYF. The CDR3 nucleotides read TGTGCCAGCAGGCGGACAGGGAGGGTCGGCTCAGATACGCAGTATTTT.

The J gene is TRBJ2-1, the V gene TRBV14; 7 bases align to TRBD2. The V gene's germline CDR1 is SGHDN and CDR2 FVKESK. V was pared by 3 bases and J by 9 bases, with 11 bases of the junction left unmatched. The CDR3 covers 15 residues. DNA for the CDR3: TGTGCCAGCAGCCAGTGGGGGGGTTTTTACGTTGAGCAGTTCTTC. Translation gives CASSQWGGFYVEQFF. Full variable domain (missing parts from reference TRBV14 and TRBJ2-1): EAGVTQFPSHSVIEKGQTVTLRCDPISGHDNLYWYRRVMGKEIKFLLHFVKESKQDESGMPNNRFLAERTGGTYSTLKVQPAELEDSGVYFCASSQWGGFYVEQFFGPGTRLTVL.

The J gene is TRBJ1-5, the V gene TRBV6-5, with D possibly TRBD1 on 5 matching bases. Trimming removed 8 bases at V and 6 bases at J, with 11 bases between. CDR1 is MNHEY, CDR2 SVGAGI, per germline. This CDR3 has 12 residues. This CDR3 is CASGPQGQPQHF. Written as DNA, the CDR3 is TGTGCCAGCGGACCTCAGGGTCAGCCCCAGCATTTT.

The CDR3 sequence is CASSAGGNGNTIYF. In nucleotides, the CDR3 is TGTGCCAGCAGCGCAGGGGGCAATGGAAACACCATATATTTT. The V gene is TRBV6-1, the J gene TRBJ1-3; 8 bases are shared with TRBD1. There are 14 residues in the CDR3. The germline gives CDR1 MNHNS, CDR2 SASEGT. J was trimmed by 3 bases and V by 6 bases; bases with no gene match: 4.

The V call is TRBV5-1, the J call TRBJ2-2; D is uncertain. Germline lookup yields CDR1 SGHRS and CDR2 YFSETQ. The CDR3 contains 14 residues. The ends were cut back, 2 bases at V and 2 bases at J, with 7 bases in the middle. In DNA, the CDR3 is TGCGCCAGCAGCTTTAGGGATAACACCGGGGAGCTGTTTTTT. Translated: CASSFRDNTGELFF.

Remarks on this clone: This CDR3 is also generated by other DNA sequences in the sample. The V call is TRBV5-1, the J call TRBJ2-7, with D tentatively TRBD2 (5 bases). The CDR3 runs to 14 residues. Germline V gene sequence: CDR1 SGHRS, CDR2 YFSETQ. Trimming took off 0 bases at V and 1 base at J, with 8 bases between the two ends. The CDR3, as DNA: TGCGCCAGCAGCTTGGTGGCGGGTTCCTACGAGCAGTACTTC. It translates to CASSLVAGSYEQYF.

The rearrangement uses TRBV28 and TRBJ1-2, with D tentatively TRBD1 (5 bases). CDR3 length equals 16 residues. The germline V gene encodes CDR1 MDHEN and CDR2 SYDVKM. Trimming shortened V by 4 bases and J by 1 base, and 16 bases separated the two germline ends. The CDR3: CASSSTLGEGNYGYTF. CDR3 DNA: TGTGCCAGCAGTTCTACCTTGGGGGAGGGTAACTATGGCTACACCTTC.

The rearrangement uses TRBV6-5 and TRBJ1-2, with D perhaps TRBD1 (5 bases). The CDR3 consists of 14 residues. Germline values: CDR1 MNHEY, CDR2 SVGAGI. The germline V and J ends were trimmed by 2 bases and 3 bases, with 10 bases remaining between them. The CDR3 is CASSYRARDYGYTF. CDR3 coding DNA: TGTGCCAGCAGTTACCGAGCCAGGGACTATGGCTACACCTTC.

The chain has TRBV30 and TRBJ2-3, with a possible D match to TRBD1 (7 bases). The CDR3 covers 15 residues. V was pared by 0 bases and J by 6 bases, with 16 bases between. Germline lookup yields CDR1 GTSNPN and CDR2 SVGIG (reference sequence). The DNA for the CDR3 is TGTGCCTGGAGTGTGGGGGGACAGTACCCCGATACGCAGTATTTT. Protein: CAWSVGGQYPDTQYF. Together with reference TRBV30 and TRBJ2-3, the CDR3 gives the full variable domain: SQTIHQWPATLVQPVGSPLSLECTVEGTSNPNLYWYRQAAGRGLQLLFYSVGIGQISSEVPQNLSASRPQDRQFILSSKKLLLSDSGFYLCAWSVGGQYPDTQYFGPGTRLTVL.

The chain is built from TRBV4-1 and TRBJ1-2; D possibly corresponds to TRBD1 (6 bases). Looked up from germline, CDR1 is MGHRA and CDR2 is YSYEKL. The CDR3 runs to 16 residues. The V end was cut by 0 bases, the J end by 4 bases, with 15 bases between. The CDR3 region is CASSQDGLRDIYGYTF. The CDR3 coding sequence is TGCGCCAGCAGCCAAGATGGTCTCCGGGACATCTATGGCTACACCTTC.

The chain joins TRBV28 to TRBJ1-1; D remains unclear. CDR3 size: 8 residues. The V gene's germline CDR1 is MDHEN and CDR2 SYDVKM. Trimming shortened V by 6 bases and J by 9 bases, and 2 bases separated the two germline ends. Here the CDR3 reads CASRKAFF. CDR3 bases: TGTGCCAGCAGAAAAGCTTTCTTT.

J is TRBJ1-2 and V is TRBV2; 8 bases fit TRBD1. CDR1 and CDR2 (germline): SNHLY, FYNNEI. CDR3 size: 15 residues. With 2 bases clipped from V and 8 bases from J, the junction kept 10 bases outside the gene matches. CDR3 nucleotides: TGTGCCAGCAGTGAAAGGTCAGGGGGCGCGAGGGGCTACACCTTC. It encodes CASSERSGGARGYTF.